The following is a TCR beta chain sequence with its context. Its antigen is undetermined. Recent acute infections and vaccinations were absent in the healthy HIV-negative adult donors. The repertoire was sequenced with immunoSEQ multiplex PCR; TCRdb's copy has only in-frame clones and lacks some. The sample lists some 470,000 clones; about three quarters were seen once. This specimen comes from a study of shared clonotypes between healthy human individuals. The wider study: The composition of the donors was a couple of women and a few men aged 18 to 49. Study results and limitations: Genetic and exposure-history diversity was limited by the small donor number.

This clonotype was sampled from a woman aged 35 to 49 in good health. Some clones in this sample may be carry-over from other donors' samples. The sample taken for sequencing was PBMCs.

In DNA, the CDR3 is TGCGCCAGCAGCTTATTTGCGGGAGTTTCCGCCGGGGAGCTGTTTTTT. Encoded protein: CASSLFAGVSAGELFF. The chain combines TRBV5-1 with TRBJ2-2; 7 bases map to TRBD2. The germline CDR1 and CDR2 sequences are SGHRS and YFSETQ. The CDR3 spans 16 residues. V trimming: 2 bases; J trimming: 6 bases; junction bases outside the gene matches: 10.